What follows are 15 T cell receptor beta chains derived from one specimen sequenced in a study of human T cells and chemical hapten exposure. Stated time point: patch test 3, about 24 weeks after DPC sensitization. As to treatment: therapeutic diphenylcyclopropenone sensitization with weekly scalp DPC. TCRdb analysed the RACE reads with MiXCR anew, one entry per CDR3 protein. The sample gives about 52,000 distinct CDR3 sequences, roughly 10% of which show up once; around 17% is in the top ten. The sample consisted of whole blood, taken in connection with sensitization to the hapten diphenylcyclopropenone (DPC). Receptor source: a woman aged 40 to 49 with alopecia areata. Some clones in this sample may be carry-over from other donors' samples.

This clonotype occurred a few times. J is TRBJ2-3 and V is TRBV7-9; 11 bases map to TRBD2. V gave up 4 bases and J gave up 1 base; unmatched junction bases: 7. There are 17 residues in the CDR3. The germline V gene encodes CDR1 SEHNR and CDR2 FQNEAQ (reference sequence). The CDR3 nucleotides read TGTGCCAGCAGCTACGGGACTAGCGGCTCCCGCACAGATACGCAGTATTTT. It translates to CASSYGTSGSRTDTQYF.

The sample holds a few counts of this clonotype. The chain uses TRBV27 and TRBJ1-5, with D possibly matching TRBD1 (5 bases). The V end was cut by 5 bases, the J end by 7 bases, with 12 bases between. Germline V gene data show CDR1 as MNHEY and CDR2 as SMNVEV (reference sequence). The CDR3 consists of 13 residues. This CDR3 is CASSLKGWQPQHF. The CDR3 nucleotides read TGTGCCAGCAGTCTAAAGGGGTGGCAGCCCCAGCATTTT.

This clonotype has more than one count but fewer than ten. J is TRBJ2-7 and V is TRBV2, with D hard to call. Germline values: CDR1 SNHLY, CDR2 FYNNEI. The CDR3 sequence is 12 residues long. The V and J ends lost 3 bases and 9 bases respectively, with 12 bases between them. As DNA, the CDR3 is TGTGCCAGCAGTGACCCTCCGTCCCGGCAGTACTTC. Encoded protein: CASSDPPSRQYF.

This clonotype was recorded a few times. The V and J genes are TRBV28 and TRBJ2-7; TRBD1 is a possible D gene (5 bases). Germline lookup yields CDR1 MDHEN and CDR2 SYDVKM. Trimming pared 2 bases from V and 1 base from J, leaving 12 bases between. The CDR3 extends over 15 amino acids. The CDR3 nucleotides are TGTGCCAGCAGTTTACCCTGGGCAGGGTCCTACGAGCAGTACTTC. Translating gives CASSLPWAGSYEQYF.

This clonotype was detected ten times or more. V usage is TRBV7-2 and J usage is TRBJ2-7; 8 bases agree with TRBD1. The CDR3 is 15 amino acids. V shed 3 bases, J shed 2 bases, and the junction held 6 bases outside the gene matches. Germline CDR1 reads SGHTA; CDR2 reads FQGNSA. CDR3 DNA: TGTGCCAGCAGCTTGGGACCGGGACAGGCCTACGAGCAGTACTTC. It specifies CASSLGPGQAYEQYF.

In its sample, this clonotype was seen many times. This CDR3 is CASSLQPRAEAFF. The CDR3 DNA reads as TGTGCCAGCAGCCTTCAACCTAGGGCTGAAGCTTTCTTT. The V call is TRBV9, the J call TRBJ1-1; no firm D call. The V and J ends lost 4 bases and 6 bases respectively, with 13 bases between them. The CDR3 loop spans 13 amino acids. Germline CDR1 reads SGDLS; CDR2 reads YYNGEE.

The V gene is TRBV3-1, the J gene TRBJ1-1; no definite D call. Germline CDR1 LGHDT, CDR2 YNNKEL (reference sequence). The CDR3 loop spans 15 amino acids. V lost 1 base and J lost 1, with 10 bases in between. CDR3 protein: CASSQGRRPNTEAFF. CDR3 nucleotide sequence: TGTGCCAGCAGCCAAGGTAGACGCCCGAACACTGAAGCTTTCTTT.

This clonotype was recorded at least ten times. The chain has TRBV6-2 or TRBV6-3 and TRBJ1-3, with 8 bases fitting TRBD1. V gave up 0 bases and J gave up 4 bases; unmatched junction bases: 2. Looked up from germline, CDR1 is MNHEY and CDR2 is SVGEGT. This CDR3 region has 15 residues. The CDR3: CASSYSGTGGNTIYF. The CDR3, as DNA: TGTGCCAGCAGTTACTCCGGGACAGGAGGAAACACCATATATTTT.

This chain links TRBV28 with TRBJ2-7; D is possibly TRBD1 (5 bases). This CDR3 comprises 11 residues. Deletions cut 9 bases from V and 1 base from J, with 7 bases between. Germline lookup yields CDR1 MDHEN and CDR2 SYDVKM. The CDR3 coding sequence is TGTGCCAGTAGACAGTCCTACGAGCAGTACTTC. Protein product: CASRQSYEQYF.

This clonotype was seen a few times. This sequence joins TRBV4-1 and TRBJ1-6; D gene uncertain. Trimming cost V 0 bases and J 7 bases, with 7 bases left between them. CDR3 length: 14 amino acids. Germline V gene data show CDR1 as MGHRA and CDR2 as YSYEKL. CDR3: CASSQDFGNSPLHF. Written as DNA, the CDR3 is TGCGCCAGCAGCCAAGATTTCGGGAATTCACCCCTCCACTTT.

The table lists this clonotype with many counts. The genes are TRBV29-1 and TRBJ2-7, with a possible D match to TRBD2 (7 bases). Germline loops: CDR1 SQVTM, CDR2 ANQGSEA. CDR3 length: 14 residues. Trimming took off 6 bases at V and 2 bases at J, with 17 bases between the two ends. Here the CDR3 DNA reads TGCAGCGTGGGGGCGCGCGGGGGTACCTACGAGCAGTACTTC. It translates to CSVGARGGTYEQYF.

CDR3: CASSLGEGGTQYF. The CDR3 DNA reads TGTGCCAGCAGCTTGGGGGAGGGAGGTACGCAGTATTTT. V is TRBV7-2 and J is TRBJ2-3; 7 bases fit TRBD2. The CDR3 runs to 13 residues. Per germline, CDR1 SGHTA and CDR2 FQGNSA. The V gene end was trimmed by 3 bases and the J gene end by 8 bases; junction bases not matched to a gene: 5.

The J gene is TRBJ2-1, the V gene TRBV5-1; the match to TRBD2 covers 7 bases. The CDR3 is 14 residues long. The germline CDR1 and CDR2 sequences are SGHRS and YFSETQ. The trim removed 4 bases at V and 4 bases at J, leaving 5 bases unmatched. CDR3 protein: CASSLAGVYNEQFF. The CDR3 bases are TGCGCCAGCAGCCTGGCGGGGGTTTACAATGAGCAGTTCTTC.

The CDR3 region has the DNA TGTGCCAGCAGTACAGAGGGGATGGCCTACGAGCAGTACTTC. Amino acids: CASSTEGMAYEQYF. The V and J genes are TRBV7-9 and TRBJ2-7; D may correspond to TRBD1 or TRBD2 (5 bases each). V was trimmed by 6 bases and J by 2 bases, leaving 14 bases between them. Per germline, CDR1 SEHNR and CDR2 FQNEAQ (reference sequence). CDR3 length equals 14 residues.

This clonotype was detected many times. This rearrangement joins TRBV7-9 to TRBJ2-7; D is unclear. In germline, CDR1 is SEHNR, CDR2 FQNEAQ (reference sequence). V was trimmed by 5 bases and J by 2 bases, leaving 16 bases between them. There are 15 residues in the CDR3. The CDR3 DNA reads as TGTGCCAGCAGCCCCCCGCAGGCTGGTCCCTACGAGCAGTACTTC. This encodes CASSPPQAGPYEQYF. Filled out from reference TRBV7-9 and TRBJ2-7, the complete variable domain reads DTGVSQNPRHKITKRGQNVTFRCDPISEHNRLYWYRQTLGQGPEFLTYFQNEAQLEKSRLLSDRFSAERPKGSFSTLEIQRTEQGDSAMYLCASSPPQAGPYEQYFGPGTRLTVT.